This TCR beta chain was obtained from a study of blood T cell repertoires in COVID-19. The wider study: Samples of COVID-19 (acute and convalescent) were obtained from the United States, Italy and Spain. Sample material is recorded as cDNA or gDNA derived from T cells, B-cell-depleted T cells, or PBMCs.

The CDR3 loop spans 14 amino acids. From germline, CDR1 is SNHLY and CDR2 FYNNEI. Losses at the gene ends were 7 bases for V and 2 bases for J; bases not matched to a gene: 6. The data were produced by immunoSEQ multiplex PCR, yet TCRdb's version contains in-frame clones alone and is incomplete. There are 57,000 or so clones in the sample; around four fifths occur only once, and 20% lies in the top ten. The V call is TRBV2, the J call TRBJ2-5; 8 bases match TRBD2. The TCR sequence derives from a woman aged 80 or over with active or convalescent COVID-19. Source material: peripheral blood. The CDR3 nucleotides are TGTGCCAGCATGAATAGCGGGGATCAAGAGACCCAGTACTTC. As protein: CASMNSGDQETQYF.